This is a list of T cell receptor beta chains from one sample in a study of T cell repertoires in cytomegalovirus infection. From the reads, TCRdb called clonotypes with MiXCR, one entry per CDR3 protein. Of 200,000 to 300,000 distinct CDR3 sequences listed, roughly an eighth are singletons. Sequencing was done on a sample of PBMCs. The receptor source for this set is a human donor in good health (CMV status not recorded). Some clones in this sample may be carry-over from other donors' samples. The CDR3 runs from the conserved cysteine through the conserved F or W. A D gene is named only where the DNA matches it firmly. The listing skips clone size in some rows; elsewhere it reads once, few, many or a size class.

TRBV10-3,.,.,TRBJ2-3,TGTGCCATCAGTCGCGGGGATACGCAGTATTTT,CAISRGDTQYF
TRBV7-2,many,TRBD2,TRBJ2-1,TGTGCCAGCAGCCCGCGGGGAGGGCCCAGTGAGCAGTTCTTC,CASSPRGGPSEQFF
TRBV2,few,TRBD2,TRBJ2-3,TGTGCCAGCGGGGGACTAGCGGTTGGTACGCAGTATTTT,CASGGLAVGTQYF
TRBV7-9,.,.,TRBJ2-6,TGTGCCAGCAGCCAACCCGGGGGCGGGATCGGGGCCAACGTCCTGACTTTC,CASSQPGGGIGANVLTF
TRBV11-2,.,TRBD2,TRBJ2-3,TGTGCCAGCAGCCGACTAGCGGGAGCAGGGAATACGCAGTATTTT,CASSRLAGAGNTQYF
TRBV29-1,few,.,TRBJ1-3,TGCAGCGTTGAATCCCAGTTAACTGGAAACACCATATATTTT,CSVESQLTGNTIYF
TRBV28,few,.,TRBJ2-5,TGTGCCAGCACCTTACTTGCAGGGGAACGAGAGACCCAGTACTTC,CASTLLAGERETQYF
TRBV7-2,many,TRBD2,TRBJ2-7,TGTGCCAGCAGCTTTAGCGGGAGCCGGTACGAGCAGTACTTC,CASSFSGSRYEQYF
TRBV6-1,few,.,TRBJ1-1,TGTGAAACGGGCTGGAAAACTGAAGCTTTCTTT,CETGWKTEAFF
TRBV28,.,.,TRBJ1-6,TGTGCCAGCCGGCGAGAAACCCTCCACTTT,CASRRETLHF
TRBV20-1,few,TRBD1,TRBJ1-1,TGCAGTGCTAGAGGGACAGGGAAAATGGGTGAAGCTTTCTTT,CSARGTGKMGEAFF
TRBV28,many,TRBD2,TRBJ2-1,TGTGCCAGCAGCTCCCCGAGGGTAGCGGGAACCAATGAGCAGTTCTTC,CASSSPRVAGTNEQFF
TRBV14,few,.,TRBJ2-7,TGTGCCAGCAGCCAAGAATGGGTATCGACCTACGAGCAGTACTTC,CASSQEWVSTYEQYF
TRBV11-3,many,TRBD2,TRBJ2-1,TGTGCCAGCAGCGAGGGACTAGCGGGAAACAATGAGCAGTTCTTC,CASSEGLAGNNEQFF
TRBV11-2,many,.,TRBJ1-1,TGTGCCAGCAGCCCGGAGCCCCCAGGGCGCGGGAACACTGAAGCTTTCTTT,CASSPEPPGRGNTEAFF
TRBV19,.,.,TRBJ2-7,TGTGCCAGTAGTCCCAGCCCTCCCTACGAGCAGTACTTC,CASSPSPPYEQYF
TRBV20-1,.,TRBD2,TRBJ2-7,TGCAGTGTTCGACTAGCGGGAACCTACGAGCAGTACTTC,CSVRLAGTYEQYF
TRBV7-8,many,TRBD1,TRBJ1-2,TGTGCCAGCAGCTCGGCAGGGGGGGTGAACTATGGCTACACCTTC,CASSSAGGVNYGYTF